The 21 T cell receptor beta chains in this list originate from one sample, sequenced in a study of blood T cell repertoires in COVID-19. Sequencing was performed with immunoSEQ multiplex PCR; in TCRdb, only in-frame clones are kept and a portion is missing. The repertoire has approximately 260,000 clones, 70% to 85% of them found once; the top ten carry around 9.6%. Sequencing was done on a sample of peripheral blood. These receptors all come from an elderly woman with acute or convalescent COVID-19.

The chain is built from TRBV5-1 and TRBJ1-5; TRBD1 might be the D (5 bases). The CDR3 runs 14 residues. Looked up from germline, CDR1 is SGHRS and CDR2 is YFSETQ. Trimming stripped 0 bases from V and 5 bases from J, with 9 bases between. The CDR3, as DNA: TGCGCCAGCAGCTTGGGGGGCGTAGATCAGCCCCAGCATTTT. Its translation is CASSLGGVDQPQHF.

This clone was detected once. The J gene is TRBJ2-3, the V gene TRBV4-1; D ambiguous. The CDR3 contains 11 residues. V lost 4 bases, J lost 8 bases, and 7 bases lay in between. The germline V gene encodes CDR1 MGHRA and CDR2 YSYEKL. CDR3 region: CASSPGGTQYF. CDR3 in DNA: TGCGCCAGCAGCCCTGGCGGTACGCAGTATTTT.

The CDR3 region has the DNA TGTGCCACCAGTGTAGATGGAAACACCATATATTTT. Residues: CATSVDGNTIYF. The chain links TRBV24-1 to TRBJ1-3; D is undetermined. Germline V gives CDR1 KGHDR, CDR2 SFDVKD. The CDR3 spans 12 residues. V was pared by 5 bases and J by 3 bases, with 4 bases between.

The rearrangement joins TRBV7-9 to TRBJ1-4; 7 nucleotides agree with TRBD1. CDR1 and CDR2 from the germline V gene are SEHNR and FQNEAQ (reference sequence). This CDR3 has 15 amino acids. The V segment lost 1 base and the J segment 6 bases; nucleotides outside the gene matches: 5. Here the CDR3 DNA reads TGTGCCAGCAGCTTAGGAGACAGGGCCGATGAAAAACTGTTTTTT. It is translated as CASSLGDRADEKLFF.

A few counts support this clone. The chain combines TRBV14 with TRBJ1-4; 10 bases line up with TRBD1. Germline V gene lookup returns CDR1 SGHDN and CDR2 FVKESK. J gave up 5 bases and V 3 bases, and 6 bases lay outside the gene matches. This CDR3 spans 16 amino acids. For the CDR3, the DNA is TGTGCCAGCAGCCAGAGGACGGGACAGGGGAATGAAAAACTGTTTTTT. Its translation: CASSQRTGQGNEKLFF.

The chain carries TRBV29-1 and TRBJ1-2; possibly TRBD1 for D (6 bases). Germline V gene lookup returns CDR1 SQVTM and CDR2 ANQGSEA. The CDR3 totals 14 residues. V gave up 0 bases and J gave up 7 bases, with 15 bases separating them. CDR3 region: CSVEEGGAHSGYTF. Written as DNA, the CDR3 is TGCAGCGTTGAAGAGGGGGGGGCGCATAGTGGCTACACCTTC.

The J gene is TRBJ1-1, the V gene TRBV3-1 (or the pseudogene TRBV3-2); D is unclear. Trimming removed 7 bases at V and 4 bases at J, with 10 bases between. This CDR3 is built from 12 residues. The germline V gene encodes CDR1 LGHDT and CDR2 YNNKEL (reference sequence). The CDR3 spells CASTPGSTEAFF. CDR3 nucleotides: TGTGCCAGCACCCCGGGGAGCACTGAAGCTTTCTTT.

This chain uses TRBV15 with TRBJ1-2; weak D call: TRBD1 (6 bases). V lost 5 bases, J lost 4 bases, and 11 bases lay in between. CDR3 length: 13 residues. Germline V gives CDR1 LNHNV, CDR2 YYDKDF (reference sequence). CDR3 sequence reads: CATSLQGSYGYTF. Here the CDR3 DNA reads TGTGCCACCAGCCTACAGGGTTCCTATGGCTACACCTTC.

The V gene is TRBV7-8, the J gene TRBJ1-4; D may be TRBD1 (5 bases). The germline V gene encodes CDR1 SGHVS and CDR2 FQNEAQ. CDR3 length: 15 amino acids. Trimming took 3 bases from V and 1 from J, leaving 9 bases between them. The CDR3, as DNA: TGTGCCAGCAGCTTCACGGGGGGAACTAATGAAAAACTGTTTTTT. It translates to CASSFTGGTNEKLFF.

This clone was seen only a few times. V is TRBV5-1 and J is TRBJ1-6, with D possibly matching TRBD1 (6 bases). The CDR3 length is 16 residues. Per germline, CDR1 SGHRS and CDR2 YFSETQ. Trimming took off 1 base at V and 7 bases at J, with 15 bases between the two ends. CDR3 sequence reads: CASSLTIQGINSPLHF. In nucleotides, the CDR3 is TGCGCCAGCAGCTTGACTATCCAGGGGATAAATTCACCCCTCCACTTT.

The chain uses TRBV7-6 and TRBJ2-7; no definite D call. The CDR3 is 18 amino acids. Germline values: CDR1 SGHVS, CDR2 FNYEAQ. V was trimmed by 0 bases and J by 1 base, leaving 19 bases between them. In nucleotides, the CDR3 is TGTGCCAGCAGCTTAGCAGCTCCCTTAGCAGTGGCGTCCTACGAGCAGTACTTC. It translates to CASSLAAPLAVASYEQYF.

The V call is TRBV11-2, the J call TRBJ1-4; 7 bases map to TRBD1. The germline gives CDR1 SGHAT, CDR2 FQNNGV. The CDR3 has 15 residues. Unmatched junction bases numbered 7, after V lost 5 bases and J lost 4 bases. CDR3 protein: CASSEDRAVNEKLFF. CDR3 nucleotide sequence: TGTGCCAGCAGCGAAGACAGGGCGGTTAATGAAAAACTGTTTTTT.

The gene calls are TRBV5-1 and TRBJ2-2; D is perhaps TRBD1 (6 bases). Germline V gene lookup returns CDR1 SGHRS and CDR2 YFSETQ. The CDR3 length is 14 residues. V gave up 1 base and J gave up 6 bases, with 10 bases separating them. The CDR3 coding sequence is TGCGCCAGCAGCTTGCCTACAGGGTCCGGGGAGCTGTTTTTT. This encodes CASSLPTGSGELFF.

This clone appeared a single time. This chain's CDR3 is CASSFDRGQGYTF. The CDR3 nucleotides read TGTGCCAGCAGTTTTGACAGGGGTCAGGGCTACACCTTC. The chain employs TRBV12-3 or TRBV12-4 and TRBJ1-2, with TRBD1 matching over 8 bases. The length of the CDR3 is 13 residues. V lost 3 bases, J lost 8 bases, and 5 bases stayed unmatched.

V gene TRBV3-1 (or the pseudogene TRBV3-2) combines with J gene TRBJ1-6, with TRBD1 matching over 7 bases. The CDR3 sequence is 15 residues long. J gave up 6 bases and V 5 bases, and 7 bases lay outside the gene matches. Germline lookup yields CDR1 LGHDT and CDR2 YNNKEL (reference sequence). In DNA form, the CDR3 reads TGTGCCAGCAGCGACAGGGTCTTGGGTAATTCACCCCTCCACTTT. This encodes CASSDRVLGNSPLHF.

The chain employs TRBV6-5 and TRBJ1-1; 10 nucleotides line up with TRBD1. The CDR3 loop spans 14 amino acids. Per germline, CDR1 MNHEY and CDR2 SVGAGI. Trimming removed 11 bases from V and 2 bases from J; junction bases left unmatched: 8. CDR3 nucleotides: TGTGCCGTTCTACGGGACAGGGGAAACACTGAAGCTTTCTTT. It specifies CAVLRDRGNTEAFF.

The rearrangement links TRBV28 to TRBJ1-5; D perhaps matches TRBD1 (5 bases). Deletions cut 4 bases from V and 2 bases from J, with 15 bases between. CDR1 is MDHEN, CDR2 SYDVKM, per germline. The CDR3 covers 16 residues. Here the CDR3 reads CASSSSGRAGNQPQHF. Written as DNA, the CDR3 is TGTGCCAGCAGTTCCTCGGGCAGGGCGGGCAATCAGCCCCAGCATTTT.

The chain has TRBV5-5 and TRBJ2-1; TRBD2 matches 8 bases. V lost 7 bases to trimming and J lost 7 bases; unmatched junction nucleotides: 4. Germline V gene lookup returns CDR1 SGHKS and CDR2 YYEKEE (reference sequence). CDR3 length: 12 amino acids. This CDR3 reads CASSREGNEQFF. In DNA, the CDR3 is TGTGCCAGCTCACGGGAGGGGAATGAGCAGTTCTTC.

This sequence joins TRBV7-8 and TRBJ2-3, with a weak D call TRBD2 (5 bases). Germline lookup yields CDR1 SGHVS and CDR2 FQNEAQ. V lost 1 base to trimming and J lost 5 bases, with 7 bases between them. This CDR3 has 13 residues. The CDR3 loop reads CASSLDRGDTQYF. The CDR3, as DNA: TGTGCCAGCAGCTTAGACCGGGGAGATACGCAGTATTTT.

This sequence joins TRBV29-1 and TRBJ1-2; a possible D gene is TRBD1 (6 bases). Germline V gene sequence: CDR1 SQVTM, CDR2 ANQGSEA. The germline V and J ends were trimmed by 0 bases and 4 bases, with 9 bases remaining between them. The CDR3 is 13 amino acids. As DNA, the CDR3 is TGCAGCGTTGAAGAAACAGGGACCTATGGCTACACCTTC. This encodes CSVEETGTYGYTF.

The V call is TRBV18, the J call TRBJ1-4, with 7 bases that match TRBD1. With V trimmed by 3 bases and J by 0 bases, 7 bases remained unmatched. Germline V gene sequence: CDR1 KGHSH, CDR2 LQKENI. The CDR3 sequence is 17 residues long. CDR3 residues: CASSPLRDSTTNEKLFF. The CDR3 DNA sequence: TGTGCCAGCTCACCGCTTCGGGACAGTACAACTAATGAAAAACTGTTTTTT. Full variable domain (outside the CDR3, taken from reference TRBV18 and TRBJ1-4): NAGVMQNPRHLVRRRGQEARLRCSPMKGHSHVYWYRQLPEEGLKFMVYLQKENIIDESGMPKERFSAEFPKEGPSILRIQQVVRGDSAAYFCASSPLRDSTTNEKLFFGSGTQLSVL.